The rows below give T cell receptor beta chains drawn from one sample of a study of T-cell memory formation after mild COVID-19. Each CDR3 protein is one row after TCRdb ran MiXCR on the 5' RACE reads. The sample includes 90,000 to 120,000 distinct CDR3 sequences, 13% to 15% of them seen just once. Material for sequencing was PBMCs or a T cell subset sorted from them (not recorded which). All receptors derive from a man younger than 35 who had mild COVID-19 (a few samples of this study predate the infection). Cell type and time point are not known. The CDR3 runs from the conserved cysteine through the conserved F or W. A D gene is named only where the DNA matches it firmly. The listing skips clone size in some rows; elsewhere it reads once, few, many or a size class.

D: -; size: many; V: TRBV4-3; J: TRBJ2-1; CDR3: CASSQDVFGEQFF; DNA: TGCGCCAGCAGCCAAGATGTTTTCGGTGAGCAGTTCTTC
D: -; size: many; V: TRBV19; J: TRBJ1-1; CDR3: CASSPQGPTEAFF; DNA: TGTGCCAGTAGTCCCCAGGGCCCCACTGAAGCTTTCTTT
D: -; size: -; V: TRBV5-4; J: TRBJ2-1; CDR3: CASSLGGMDNEQFF; DNA: TGTGCCAGCAGCTTAGGCGGGATGGACAATGAGCAGTTCTTC
D: -; size: few; V: TRBV7-9; J: TRBJ1-1; CDR3: CASSLVGGVQVRTEAFF; DNA: TGTGCCAGCAGCTTAGTAGGGGGGGTTCAGGTTCGGACTGAAGCTTTCTTT
D: -; size: -; V: TRBV11-2; J: TRBJ1-1; CDR3: CASSLEFLQAEAFF; DNA: TGTGCCAGCAGCTTAGAATTCTTACAGGCTGAAGCTTTCTTT
D: TRBD2; size: few; V: TRBV7-8; J: TRBJ2-3; CDR3: CASSLYTPSGETSTDTQYF; DNA: TGTGCCAGCAGCCTCTACACCCCTAGCGGTGAGACTAGCACAGATACGCAGTATTTT
D: -; size: -; V: TRBV20-1; J: TRBJ2-7; CDR3: CSARDSGNYEQYF; DNA: TGCAGTGCTAGAGATTCAGGAAACTACGAGCAGTACTTC
D: TRBD2; size: -; V: TRBV2; J: TRBJ2-5; CDR3: CASTDPRGLAEQETQYF; DNA: TGTGCCAGCACTGACCCCCGCGGACTAGCGGAACAAGAGACCCAGTACTTC
D: -; size: few; V: TRBV7-6; J: TRBJ2-3; CDR3: CASSLVSALQYF; DNA: TGTGCCAGCAGCTTAGTTTCAGCGCTTCAGTATTTT
D: -; size: -; V: TRBV7-8; J: TRBJ2-7; CDR3: CASSLRVQGGRDEQYF; DNA: TGTGCCAGCAGCTTAAGGGTCCAGGGGGGGAGAGACGAGCAGTACTTC
D: TRBD1; size: many; V: TRBV11-2; J: TRBJ2-3; CDR3: CASKKGTGGGTDTQYF; DNA: TGTGCCAGCAAGAAGGGGACAGGGGGTGGCACAGATACGCAGTATTTT
D: -; size: many; V: TRBV6-2/TRBV6-3; J: TRBJ1-2; CDR3: CASSSPASFIGYTF; DNA: TGTGCCAGCAGTTCACCAGCCTCCTTTATAGGCTACACCTTC
D: -; size: few; V: TRBV6-2/TRBV6-3; J: TRBJ2-6; CDR3: CASSYAGANVLTF; DNA: TGTGCCAGCAGTTACGCTGGGGCCAACGTCCTGACTTTC
D: TRBD1; size: few; V: TRBV28; J: TRBJ2-5; CDR3: CASSGLGQGSSQETQYF; DNA: TGTGCCAGCAGTGGGTTAGGACAGGGTTCAAGCCAAGAGACCCAGTACTTC
D: TRBD1; size: few; V: TRBV4-1; J: TRBJ2-1; CDR3: CASSQVQGADEQFF; DNA: TGCGCCAGCAGCCAAGTTCAGGGGGCCGATGAGCAGTTCTTC
D: -; size: -; V: TRBV11-2; J: TRBJ2-5; CDR3: CASSLGDLETQYF; DNA: TGTGCCAGCAGCTTAGGGGATTTAGAGACCCAGTACTTC
D: -; size: -; V: TRBV7-9; J: TRBJ2-1; CDR3: CASSPPSWREQFF; DNA: TGTGCCAGCAGCCCCCCTTCTTGGCGTGAGCAGTTCTTC
D: -; size: many; V: TRBV4-3; J: TRBJ1-2; CDR3: CASSQVGDSYVYGYTF; DNA: TGCGCCAGCAGCCAAGTGGGAGATTCGTATGTCTATGGCTACACCTTC